This TCR beta chain was sequenced during a study of Graves' ophthalmopathy and Graves' hyperthyroidism. RNA transcripts yielded amplified TCR beta CDR3 regions. Amplification began with first-round RT-PCR using HTBI primers, then second-round multiplex PCR was performed. TCRdb analysed the multiplex PCR reads with MiXCR anew, one entry per CDR3 protein. Among around 660,000 distinct CDR3 sequences listed, about two fifths were seen once. Among the exclusions were patients with other autoimmune diseases, uncontrolled infections, pregnancy or lactation. This CDR3 contains 16 residues. V was pared by 4 bases and J by 5 bases, with 18 bases between. Germline V lookup: CDR1 MGHDK, CDR2 SYGVNS.

The chain employs TRBV25-1 and TRBJ1-5; no clear D. This TCR came from an adult man with Graves' ophthalmopathy. The sample taken for sequencing was peripheral blood. CDR3 sequence: CASSARALTADQPQHF. In nucleotides, the CDR3 is TGTGCCAGCAGTGCTAGAGCTCTTACAGCCGATCAGCCCCAGCATTTT. Together with reference TRBV25-1 and TRBJ1-5, the CDR3 gives the full variable domain: EADIYQTPRYLVIGTGKKITLECSQTMGHDKMYWYQQDPGMELHLIHYSYGVNSTEKGDLSSESTVSRIRTEHFPLTLESARPSHTSQYLCASSARALTADQPQHFGDGTRLSIL.